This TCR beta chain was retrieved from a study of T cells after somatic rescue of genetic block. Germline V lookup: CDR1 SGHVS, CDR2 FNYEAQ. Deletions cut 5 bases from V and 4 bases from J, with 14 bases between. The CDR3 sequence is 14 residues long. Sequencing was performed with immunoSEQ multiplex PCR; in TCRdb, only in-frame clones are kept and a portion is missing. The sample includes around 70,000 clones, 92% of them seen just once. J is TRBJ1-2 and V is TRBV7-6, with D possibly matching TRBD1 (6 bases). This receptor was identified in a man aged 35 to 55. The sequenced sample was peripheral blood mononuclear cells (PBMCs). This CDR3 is CASSQATGFYGYTF. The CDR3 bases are TGTGCCAGCAGCCAAGCAACAGGGTTCTATGGCTACACCTTC.